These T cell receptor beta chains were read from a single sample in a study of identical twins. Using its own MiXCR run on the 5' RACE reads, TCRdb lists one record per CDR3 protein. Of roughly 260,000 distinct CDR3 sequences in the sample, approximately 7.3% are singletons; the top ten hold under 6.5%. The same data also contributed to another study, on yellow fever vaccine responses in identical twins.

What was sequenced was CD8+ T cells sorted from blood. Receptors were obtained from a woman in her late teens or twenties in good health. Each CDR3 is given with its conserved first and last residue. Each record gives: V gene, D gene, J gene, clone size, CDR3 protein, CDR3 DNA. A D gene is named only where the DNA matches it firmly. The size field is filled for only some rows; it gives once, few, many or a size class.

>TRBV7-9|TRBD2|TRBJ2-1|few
CASSETGGSYNEQFF
TGTGCCAGCAGCGAAACGGGGGGCTCCTACAATGAGCAGTTCTTC
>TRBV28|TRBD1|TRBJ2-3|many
CASSLGQGTADTQYF
TGTGCCAGCAGTCTCGGACAGGGGACGGCAGATACGCAGTATTTT
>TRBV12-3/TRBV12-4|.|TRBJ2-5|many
CASSLKFGVETQYF
TGTGCCAGCAGTTTGAAGTTCGGTGTAGAGACCCAGTACTTC
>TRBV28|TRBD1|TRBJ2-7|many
CASRFSGTVLTYEQYF
TGTGCCAGCAGATTCTCCGGGACAGTCCTTACCTACGAGCAGTACTTC
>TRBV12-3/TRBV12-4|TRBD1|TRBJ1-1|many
CASSIPRTGGTEAFF
TGTGCCAGCAGTATACCACGGACAGGGGGCACTGAAGCTTTCTTT
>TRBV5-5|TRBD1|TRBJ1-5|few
CASSSRQGRNQPQHF
TGTGCCAGCAGCTCACGACAGGGGAGGAATCAGCCCCAGCATTTT
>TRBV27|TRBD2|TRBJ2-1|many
CASSSGGGGSSYNEQFF
TGTGCCAGCAGTTCAGGTGGTGGCGGGAGCTCCTACAATGAGCAGTTCTTC
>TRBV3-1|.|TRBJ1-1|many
CASSQGRTEAFF
TGTGCCAGCAGCCAGGGGAGAACTGAAGCTTTCTTT
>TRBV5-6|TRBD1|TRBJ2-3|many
CASSWDRPRDTQYF
TGTGCCAGCAGCTGGGACAGGCCACGGGATACGCAGTATTTT
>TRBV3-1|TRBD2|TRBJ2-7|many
CASSQGAAGEGEQYF
TGTGCCAGCAGCCAAGGGGCGGCGGGAGAAGGCGAGCAGTACTTC
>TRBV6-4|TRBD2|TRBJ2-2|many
CASSASGSAGELFF
TGTGCCAGCAGTGCCAGCGGGAGCGCCGGGGAGCTGTTTTTT
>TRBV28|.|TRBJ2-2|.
CASSLYGLANTGELFF
TGTGCCAGCAGTTTATACGGGCTAGCCAACACCGGGGAGCTGTTTTTT
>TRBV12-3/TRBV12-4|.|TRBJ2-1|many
CASSFGGIAQFF
TGTGCCAGCAGTTTCGGAGGTATTGCGCAGTTCTTC
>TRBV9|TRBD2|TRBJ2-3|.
CASSVPRAGGITDTQYF
TGTGCCAGCAGCGTACCCCGAGCGGGGGGGATCACAGATACGCAGTATTTT